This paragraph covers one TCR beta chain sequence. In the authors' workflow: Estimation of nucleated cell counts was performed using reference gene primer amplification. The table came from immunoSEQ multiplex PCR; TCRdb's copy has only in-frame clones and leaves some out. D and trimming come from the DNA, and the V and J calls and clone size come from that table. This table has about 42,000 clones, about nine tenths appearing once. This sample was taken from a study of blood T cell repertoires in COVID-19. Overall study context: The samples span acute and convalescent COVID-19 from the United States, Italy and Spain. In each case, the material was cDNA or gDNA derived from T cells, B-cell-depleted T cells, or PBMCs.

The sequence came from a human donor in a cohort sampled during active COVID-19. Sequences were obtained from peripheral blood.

The CDR3 DNA reads TGTGCCAGCAGCTTAACAGGGGGTCAAAACACCATATATTTT. It yields the protein CASSLTGGQNTIYF. The chain combines TRBV5-5 with TRBJ1-3; 8 bases match TRBD1. The CDR3 is 14 residues long. In germline, CDR1 is SGHKS, CDR2 YYEKEE (reference sequence). Trimming took 2 bases from V and 6 from J; bases not matched to a gene: 4. Full variable domain (outside the CDR3, taken from reference TRBV5-5 and TRBJ1-3): DAGVTQSPTHLIKTRGQQVTLRCSPISGHKSVSWYQQVLGQGPQFIFQYYEKEERGRGNFPDRFSARQFPNYSSELNVNALLLGDSALYLCASSLTGGQNTIYFGEGSWLTVV.